Listed below are T cell receptor beta chains from one sample, sequenced in a study of T cell repertoires in cytomegalovirus infection. These receptors' antigens are unknown. TCRdb reanalysed the reads using MiXCR and keeps one entry per CDR3 protein. Among 650,000 to 850,000 distinct CDR3 sequences listed, under 35% were seen once. Sequencing was performed on cultured CD8+ T cells from PBMCs, taken from culture after CMV antigen stimulation. These receptors originate from a human donor in good health (CMV status not recorded). Some clones in this sample may be carry-over from other donors' samples. CDR3s include the opening cysteine and the closing phenylalanine or tryptophan. Fields, in order: clone size, J gene, D gene, V gene, CDR3 protein, CDR3 DNA. D genes are given only for firm matches. Part of the rows lack a size; the others show once, few, many or a class for expanded clones.

clone size: .; J gene: TRBJ2-2; D gene: .; V gene: TRBV19; CDR3 protein: CASSYTGVEGGELFF; CDR3 DNA: TGTGCCAGTAGTTATACGGGAGTGGAGGGCGGGGAGCTGTTTTTT
clone size: .; J gene: TRBJ1-1; D gene: .; V gene: TRBV11-3; CDR3 protein: CASSHSFGTEAFF; CDR3 DNA: TGTGCCAGCAGCCACTCTTTTGGCACTGAAGCTTTCTTT
clone size: .; J gene: TRBJ1-1; D gene: TRBD1; V gene: TRBV28; CDR3 protein: CASSHDRGRGAFF; CDR3 DNA: TGTGCCAGCAGTCATGACAGGGGTCGTGGAGCTTTCTTT
clone size: .; J gene: TRBJ1-5; D gene: .; V gene: TRBV12-3/TRBV12-4; CDR3 protein: CVSSLSRGSNQPQHF; CDR3 DNA: TGTGTCAGCTCCCTTAGTAGGGGTAGCAATCAGCCCCAGCATTTT
clone size: .; J gene: TRBJ1-2; D gene: .; V gene: TRBV4-1; CDR3 protein: CASSQDPANGYTF; CDR3 DNA: TGCGCCAGCAGCCAAGATCCGGCGAATGGCTACACCTTC
clone size: .; J gene: TRBJ2-1; D gene: .; V gene: TRBV2; CDR3 protein: CASSEKAGPYNEQFF; CDR3 DNA: TGTGCCAGCAGTGAAAAGGCCGGCCCCTACAATGAGCAGTTCTTC
clone size: .; J gene: TRBJ1-1; D gene: .; V gene: TRBV12-3/TRBV12-4; CDR3 protein: CASSRVFQSPEAFF; CDR3 DNA: TGTGCCAGCAGTCGGGTATTTCAGTCTCCTGAAGCTTTCTTT
clone size: few; J gene: TRBJ1-1; D gene: TRBD1; V gene: TRBV10-3; CDR3 protein: CATLTGGSTEAFF; CDR3 DNA: TGTGCCACCCTAACAGGGGGGAGCACTGAAGCTTTCTTT
clone size: .; J gene: TRBJ1-4; D gene: .; V gene: TRBV11-2; CDR3 protein: CASSQRSHEKLFF; CDR3 DNA: TGTGCCAGCAGCCAGAGAAGCCACGAAAAACTGTTTTTT
clone size: .; J gene: TRBJ2-3; D gene: .; V gene: TRBV12-3/TRBV12-4; CDR3 protein: CASSLAGHSTDTQYF; CDR3 DNA: TGTGCCAGCAGTTTGGCGGGACACAGCACAGATACGCAGTATTTT
clone size: .; J gene: TRBJ2-7; D gene: .; V gene: TRBV6-5; CDR3 protein: CASSYSFGGSYYEQYF; CDR3 DNA: TGTGCCAGCAGTTACTCGTTTGGGGGATCGTACTACGAGCAGTACTTC
clone size: .; J gene: TRBJ1-2; D gene: TRBD1; V gene: TRBV10-3; CDR3 protein: CAISESTGEWDAYGYTF; CDR3 DNA: TGTGCCATCAGTGAGTCGACAGGGGAGTGGGATGCGTATGGCTACACCTTC
clone size: .; J gene: TRBJ2-7; D gene: TRBD1; V gene: TRBV7-9; CDR3 protein: CASSLPGTGEEQYF; CDR3 DNA: TGTGCCAGCAGCTTACCCGGGACAGGGGAAGAGCAGTACTTC
clone size: few; J gene: TRBJ1-1; D gene: .; V gene: TRBV6-5; CDR3 protein: CASSTGFSGTEAFF; CDR3 DNA: TGTGCCAGCAGTACAGGGTTTAGCGGAACTGAAGCTTTCTTT
clone size: .; J gene: TRBJ2-1; D gene: TRBD1; V gene: TRBV11-3; CDR3 protein: CASSLAGQGINEQFF; CDR3 DNA: TGTGCCAGCAGCTTAGCGGGACAGGGGATTAATGAGCAGTTCTTC
clone size: few; J gene: TRBJ1-2; D gene: .; V gene: TRBV6-2/TRBV6-3; CDR3 protein: CASGAGYGYTF; CDR3 DNA: TGTGCCAGCGGGGCCGGCTATGGCTACACCTTC
clone size: few; J gene: TRBJ2-3; D gene: TRBD1; V gene: TRBV6-2/TRBV6-3; CDR3 protein: CAIRGSGTGKEDTQYF; CDR3 DNA: TGTGCCATCAGAGGGTCCGGGACAGGCAAGGAAGATACGCAGTATTTT
clone size: .; J gene: TRBJ1-2; D gene: TRBD1; V gene: TRBV13; CDR3 protein: CASSFIQGEGNGYTF; CDR3 DNA: TGTGCCAGCAGCTTTATACAGGGGGAAGGGAATGGCTACACCTTC
clone size: few; J gene: TRBJ1-1; D gene: .; V gene: TRBV4-1; CDR3 protein: CASSQVRMNTEAFF; CDR3 DNA: TGCGCCAGCAGCCAAGTGCGGATGAACACTGAAGCTTTCTTT
clone size: .; J gene: TRBJ1-6; D gene: .; V gene: TRBV6-2/TRBV6-3; CDR3 protein: CASSYGLSRGSPLHF; CDR3 DNA: TGTGCCAGCAGTTACGGACTCTCTAGGGGTTCACCCCTCCACTTT
clone size: .; J gene: TRBJ2-7; D gene: TRBD1; V gene: TRBV7-9; CDR3 protein: CASSATGSEQYF; CDR3 DNA: TGTGCCAGCAGCGCGACAGGGAGCGAGCAGTACTTC
clone size: many; J gene: TRBJ2-2; D gene: .; V gene: TRBV7-2; CDR3 protein: CASSSIDSGELFF; CDR3 DNA: TGTGCCAGCAGTTCGATAGATTCCGGGGAGCTGTTTTTT
clone size: few; J gene: TRBJ1-1; D gene: .; V gene: TRBV6-2/TRBV6-3; CDR3 protein: CASTLPGDTEAFF; CDR3 DNA: TGTGCCAGCACCTTACCAGGGGACACTGAAGCTTTCTTT
clone size: .; J gene: TRBJ2-3; D gene: .; V gene: TRBV19; CDR3 protein: CASSAGQSTDTQYF; CDR3 DNA: TGTGCCAGTAGTGCGGGACAGAGCACAGATACGCAGTATTTT
clone size: .; J gene: TRBJ2-2; D gene: TRBD2; V gene: TRBV7-9; CDR3 protein: CASSSLAGGLNTGELFF; CDR3 DNA: TGTGCCAGCAGCTCGCTAGCGGGGGGGCTCAACACCGGGGAGCTGTTTTTT
clone size: .; J gene: TRBJ2-2; D gene: .; V gene: TRBV9; CDR3 protein: CASSVVGANTGELFF; CDR3 DNA: TGTGCCAGCAGTGTTGTAGGGGCAAACACCGGGGAGCTGTTTTTT
clone size: .; J gene: TRBJ1-3; D gene: .; V gene: TRBV27; CDR3 protein: CASSESRRIGNTIYF; CDR3 DNA: TGTGCCAGCAGCGAGAGTCGCAGAATTGGAAACACCATATATTTT
clone size: .; J gene: TRBJ2-6; D gene: .; V gene: TRBV10-1; CDR3 protein: CASGEGFTLTF; CDR3 DNA: TGCGCCAGCGGAGAGGGGTTTACCCTGACTTTC
clone size: few; J gene: TRBJ2-7; D gene: .; V gene: TRBV7-9; CDR3 protein: CASSLKSPLLGPHYEQYF; CDR3 DNA: TGTGCCAGCAGCTTAAAGTCCCCTCTGTTGGGACCCCACTACGAGCAGTACTTC
clone size: .; J gene: TRBJ2-3; D gene: .; V gene: TRBV2; CDR3 protein: CASSERLARGHGTQYF; CDR3 DNA: TGTGCCAGCAGTGAAAGGCTAGCAAGGGGCCACGGAACGCAGTATTTT
clone size: .; J gene: TRBJ2-1; D gene: TRBD1; V gene: TRBV14; CDR3 protein: CASSQSRGPLGYEQFF; CDR3 DNA: TGTGCCAGCAGCCAATCCAGGGGGCCCCTTGGATATGAGCAGTTCTTC
clone size: few; J gene: TRBJ2-2; D gene: TRBD2; V gene: TRBV19; CDR3 protein: CASSIDLGLSNTGELFF; CDR3 DNA: TGTGCCAGTAGTATAGATCTGGGACTATCGAACACCGGGGAGCTGTTTTTT
clone size: few; J gene: TRBJ1-2; D gene: TRBD1; V gene: TRBV5-5; CDR3 protein: CASSLSGTDYGYTF; CDR3 DNA: TGTGCCAGCAGCCTGTCCGGGACAGACTATGGCTACACCTTC
clone size: .; J gene: TRBJ2-2; D gene: .; V gene: TRBV12-3/TRBV12-4; CDR3 protein: CATFGGELFF; CDR3 DNA: TGTGCCACCTTCGGTGGGGAGCTGTTTTTT
clone size: .; J gene: TRBJ1-1; D gene: .; V gene: TRBV27; CDR3 protein: CASGTPLGTEAFF; CDR3 DNA: TGTGCCAGCGGGACACCCTTAGGGACTGAAGCTTTCTTT
clone size: .; J gene: TRBJ1-2; D gene: .; V gene: TRBV6-6; CDR3 protein: CASSYSSPANYGYTF; CDR3 DNA: TGTGCCAGCAGTTACTCGAGTCCAGCTAACTATGGCTACACCTTC
clone size: few; J gene: TRBJ2-1; D gene: .; V gene: TRBV15; CDR3 protein: CATSRARDLPHNEQFF; CDR3 DNA: TGTGCCACCAGCAGAGCCAGGGACTTACCCCACAATGAGCAGTTCTTC
clone size: .; J gene: TRBJ2-3; D gene: TRBD2; V gene: TRBV12-3/TRBV12-4; CDR3 protein: CASTLRSGGSSTDTQYF; CDR3 DNA: TGTGCCAGCACCCTGAGAAGCGGGGGTTCTAGCACAGATACGCAGTATTTT
clone size: .; J gene: TRBJ1-1; D gene: TRBD1; V gene: TRBV20-1; CDR3 protein: CSARMTGWTEAFF; CDR3 DNA: TGCAGTGCCAGAATGACAGGGTGGACTGAAGCTTTCTTT
clone size: .; J gene: TRBJ2-7; D gene: .; V gene: TRBV12-5; CDR3 protein: CASGLVAPTYEQYF; CDR3 DNA: TGTGCTAGTGGTTTGGTGGCACCAACCTACGAGCAGTACTTC
clone size: .; J gene: TRBJ2-2; D gene: TRBD2; V gene: TRBV10-3; CDR3 protein: CAIRIGLATNTGELFF; CDR3 DNA: TGTGCCATCAGAATTGGACTAGCCACTAACACCGGGGAGCTGTTTTTT
clone size: .; J gene: TRBJ2-3; D gene: .; V gene: TRBV7-3; CDR3 protein: CASSQLQGTDTQYF; CDR3 DNA: TGTGCCAGCAGCCAATTACAGGGCACAGATACGCAGTATTTT
clone size: few; J gene: TRBJ2-7; D gene: .; V gene: TRBV10-3; CDR3 protein: CAIRTGINTYEQYF; CDR3 DNA: TGTGCCATCAGAACAGGGATCAACACCTACGAGCAGTACTTC
clone size: .; J gene: TRBJ2-5; D gene: .; V gene: TRBV7-4; CDR3 protein: CASSSSLETQYF; CDR3 DNA: TGTGCCAGCAGCTCTAGCCTGGAGACCCAGTACTTC
clone size: .; J gene: TRBJ1-1; D gene: TRBD1; V gene: TRBV10-3; CDR3 protein: CAISETDRGQGAFF; CDR3 DNA: TGTGCCATCAGTGAGACGGACAGGGGTCAAGGAGCTTTCTTT
clone size: .; J gene: TRBJ2-7; D gene: TRBD1; V gene: TRBV19; CDR3 protein: CASSIGSGGGYEQYF; CDR3 DNA: TGTGCCAGTAGTATCGGGTCAGGGGGCGGTTACGAGCAGTACTTC
clone size: .; J gene: TRBJ2-7; D gene: .; V gene: TRBV7-8; CDR3 protein: CASSPGAGSTYEQYF; CDR3 DNA: TGTGCCAGCAGCCCTGGGGCAGGGTCAACCTACGAGCAGTACTTC
clone size: .; J gene: TRBJ2-2; D gene: TRBD1; V gene: TRBV3-1; CDR3 protein: CASSQHRRLTGGPTGELFF; CDR3 DNA: TGTGCCAGCAGCCAACACAGACGGTTGACAGGGGGCCCCACCGGGGAGCTGTTTTTT
clone size: few; J gene: TRBJ2-7; D gene: .; V gene: TRBV7-9; CDR3 protein: CASSMGLGEQYF; CDR3 DNA: TGTGCCAGCAGCATGGGTTTGGGGGAGCAGTACTTC
clone size: .; J gene: TRBJ2-5; D gene: .; V gene: TRBV6-5; CDR3 protein: CASSYGSRQETQYF; CDR3 DNA: TGTGCCAGCAGTTACGGGTCCAGACAAGAGACCCAGTACTTC
clone size: few; J gene: TRBJ2-2; D gene: .; V gene: TRBV7-7; CDR3 protein: CASSLAALTGELFF; CDR3 DNA: TGTGCTAGCAGCTTAGCGGCTCTCACCGGGGAGCTGTTTTTT
clone size: few; J gene: TRBJ1-1; D gene: .; V gene: TRBV15; CDR3 protein: CATSRGLFEAFF; CDR3 DNA: TGTGCCACCAGCCGGGGACTGTTTGAAGCTTTCTTT
clone size: few; J gene: TRBJ2-1; D gene: TRBD1; V gene: TRBV19; CDR3 protein: CASSIVGQGMVEQFF; CDR3 DNA: TGTGCCAGTAGTATAGTGGGACAGGGGATGGTTGAGCAGTTCTTC
clone size: many; J gene: TRBJ2-2; D gene: .; V gene: TRBV7-8; CDR3 protein: CASSLGFGGELFF; CDR3 DNA: TGTGCCAGCAGCTTAGGTTTCGGCGGGGAGCTGTTTTTT
clone size: .; J gene: TRBJ1-5; D gene: .; V gene: TRBV6-2/TRBV6-3; CDR3 protein: CASSYPQGDQPQHF; CDR3 DNA: TGTGCCAGCAGTTATCCGCAGGGTGATCAGCCCCAGCATTTT
clone size: .; J gene: TRBJ2-7; D gene: .; V gene: TRBV18; CDR3 protein: CASSPTVAGHTYEQYF; CDR3 DNA: TGTGCCAGCTCACCTACAGTTGCAGGGCATACCTACGAGCAGTACTTC
clone size: .; J gene: TRBJ2-3; D gene: TRBD1; V gene: TRBV4-1; CDR3 protein: CASSQDEAGQARDTQYF; CDR3 DNA: TGCGCCAGCAGCCAAGATGAGGCTGGACAGGCCAGGGATACGCAGTATTTT
clone size: many; J gene: TRBJ1-3; D gene: .; V gene: TRBV27; CDR3 protein: CASSDGNTIYF; CDR3 DNA: TGTGCCAGCAGTGATGGAAACACCATATATTTT